A few counts support the clone carrying this TCR beta chain. Its antigen is not known. This entry belongs to a study of cytomegalovirus exposure and HLA in healthy donors. Study-level points and caveats: It was assumed in the presence/absence analyses that sequencing depth was roughly uniform across donors. Listed as cytomegalovirus-associated were 150 or so TCR beta chains.

PCR amplification relied on 60 Vbeta primers (plus 13 Jbeta primers). Sequencing used immunoSEQ multiplex PCR; TCRdb keeps in-frame clones, though not all of them. The sample lists around 150,000 clones; under 70% were seen once. Donors likely had unrecorded immune exposures despite being nominally healthy when sampled. Looked up from germline, CDR1 is MNHEY and CDR2 is SVGAGI. The CDR3 is 16 residues long. The junction had 8 bases not matched to a gene; V was cut back by 0 bases and J by 3 bases. The V gene is TRBV6-5, the J gene TRBJ2-7, with 7 positions matching TRBD1. The sequenced sample was PBMCs. The TCR comes from a woman aged 40 to 55 in good health and CMV-seropositive. The CDR3 region has the DNA TGTGCCAGCAGTTACTCGAATCCGGGACAGAGCTACGAGCAGTACTTC. Encoded protein: CASSYSNPGQSYEQYF.